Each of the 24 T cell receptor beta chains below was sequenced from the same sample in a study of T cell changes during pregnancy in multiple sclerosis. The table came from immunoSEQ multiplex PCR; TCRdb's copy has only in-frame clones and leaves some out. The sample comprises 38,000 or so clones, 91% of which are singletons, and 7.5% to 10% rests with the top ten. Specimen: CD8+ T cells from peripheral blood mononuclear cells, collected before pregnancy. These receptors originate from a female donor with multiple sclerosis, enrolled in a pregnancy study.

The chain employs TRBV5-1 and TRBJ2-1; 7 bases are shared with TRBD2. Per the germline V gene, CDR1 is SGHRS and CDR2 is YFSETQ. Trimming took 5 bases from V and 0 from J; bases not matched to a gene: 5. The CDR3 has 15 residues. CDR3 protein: CASSLLADSYNEQFF. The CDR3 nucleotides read TGCGCCAGCAGTCTGCTAGCGGACTCCTACAATGAGCAGTTCTTC.

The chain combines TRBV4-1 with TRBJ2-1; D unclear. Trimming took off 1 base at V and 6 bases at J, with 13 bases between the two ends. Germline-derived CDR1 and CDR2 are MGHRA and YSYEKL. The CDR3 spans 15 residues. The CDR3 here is CASSQAVNGGNEQFF. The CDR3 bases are TGCGCCAGCAGCCAAGCGGTGAACGGTGGCAATGAGCAGTTCTTC.

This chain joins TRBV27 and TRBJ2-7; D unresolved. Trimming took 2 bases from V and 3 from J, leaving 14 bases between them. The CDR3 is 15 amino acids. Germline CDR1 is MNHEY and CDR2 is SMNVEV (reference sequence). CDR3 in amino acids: CASSLRLGELYEQYF. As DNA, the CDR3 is TGTGCCAGCAGTTTAAGGCTCGGAGAGCTCTACGAGCAGTACTTC.

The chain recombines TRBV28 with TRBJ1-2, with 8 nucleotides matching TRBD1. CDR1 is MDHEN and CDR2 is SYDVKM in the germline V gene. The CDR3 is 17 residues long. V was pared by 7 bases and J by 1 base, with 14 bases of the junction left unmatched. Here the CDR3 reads CASTLSVGQGFNYGYTF. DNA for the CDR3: TGTGCCAGCACCCTATCGGTAGGACAGGGCTTTAACTATGGCTACACCTTC.

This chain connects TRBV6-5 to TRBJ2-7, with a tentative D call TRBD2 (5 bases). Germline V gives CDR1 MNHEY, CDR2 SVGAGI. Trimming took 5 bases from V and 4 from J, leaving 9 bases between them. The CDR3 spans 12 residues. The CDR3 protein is CASSPGTYEQYF. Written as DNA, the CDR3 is TGTGCCAGCAGTCCGGGAACATACGAGCAGTACTTC.

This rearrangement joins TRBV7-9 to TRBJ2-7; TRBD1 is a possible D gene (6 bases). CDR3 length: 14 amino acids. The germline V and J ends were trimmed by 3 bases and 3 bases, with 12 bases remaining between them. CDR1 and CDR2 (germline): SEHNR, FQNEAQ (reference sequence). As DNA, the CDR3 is TGTGCCAGCAGCTTTATAGGGGGTAGCTACGAGCAGTACTTC. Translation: CASSFIGGSYEQYF.

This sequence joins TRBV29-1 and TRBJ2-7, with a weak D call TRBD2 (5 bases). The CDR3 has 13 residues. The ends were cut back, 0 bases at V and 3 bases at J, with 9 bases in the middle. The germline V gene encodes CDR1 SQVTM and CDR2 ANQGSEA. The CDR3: CSVEDEGSYEQYF. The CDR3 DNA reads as TGCAGCGTTGAAGATGAGGGTAGCTACGAGCAGTACTTC.

The chain's CDR3 is CASSSPAVEQFF. The CDR3, as DNA: TGTGCCAGTAGTTCCCCTGCGGTAGAGCAGTTCTTC. The gene calls are TRBV19 and TRBJ2-1, with no clear D. The CDR3 runs 12 residues. V dropped 5 bases and J dropped 10 bases, with 12 bases sitting between them. Looked up from germline, CDR1 is LNHDA and CDR2 is SQIVND (reference sequence). The full variable domain, its missing parts supplied by reference TRBV19 and TRBJ2-1, is DGGITQSPKYLFRKEGQNVTLSCEQNLNHDAMYWYRQDPGQGLRLIYYSQIVNDFQKGDIAEGYSVSREKKESFPLTVTSAQKNPTAFYLCASSSPAVEQFFGPGTRLTVL.

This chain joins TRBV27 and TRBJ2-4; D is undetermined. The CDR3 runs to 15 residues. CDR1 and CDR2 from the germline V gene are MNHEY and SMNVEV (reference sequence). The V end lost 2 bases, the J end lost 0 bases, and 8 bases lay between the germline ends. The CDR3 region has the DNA TGTGCCAGCAGTTTAGGCGGTCTAGCCAAAAACATTCAGTACTTC. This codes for CASSLGGLAKNIQYF.

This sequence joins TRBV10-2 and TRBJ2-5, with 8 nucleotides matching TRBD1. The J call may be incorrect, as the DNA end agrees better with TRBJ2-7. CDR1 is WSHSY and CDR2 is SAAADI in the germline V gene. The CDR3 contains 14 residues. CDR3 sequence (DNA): TGCGCCTCCGGCGCAGGACAGGGCTACTACGAGCAGTACTTC. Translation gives CASGAGQGYYEQYF.

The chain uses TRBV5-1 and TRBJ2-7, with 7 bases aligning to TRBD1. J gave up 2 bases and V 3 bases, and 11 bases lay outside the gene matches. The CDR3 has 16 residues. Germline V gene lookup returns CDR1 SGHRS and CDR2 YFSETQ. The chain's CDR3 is CASSSRDRESPYEQYF. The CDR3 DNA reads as TGCGCCAGCAGCTCAAGAGACAGGGAAAGTCCCTACGAGCAGTACTTC. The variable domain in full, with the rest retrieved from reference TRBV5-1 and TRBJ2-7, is KAGVTQTPRYLIKTRGQQVTLSCSPISGHRSVSWYQQTPGQGLQFLFEYFSETQRNKGNFPGRFSGRQFSNSRSEMNVSTLELGDSALYLCASSSRDRESPYEQYFGPGTRLTVT.

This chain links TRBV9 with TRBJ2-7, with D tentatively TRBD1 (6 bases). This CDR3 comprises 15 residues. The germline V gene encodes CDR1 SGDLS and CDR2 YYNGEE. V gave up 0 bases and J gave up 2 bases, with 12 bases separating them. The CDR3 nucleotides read TGTGCCAGCAGCGTAGAGGGGGACGGCACCTACGAGCAGTACTTC. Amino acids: CASSVEGDGTYEQYF. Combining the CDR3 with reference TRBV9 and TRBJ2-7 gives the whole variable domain DSGVTQTPKHLITATGQRVTLRCSPRSGDLSVYWYQQSLDQGLQFLIQYYNGEERAKGNILERFSAQQFPDLHSELNLSSLELGDSALYFCASSVEGDGTYEQYFGPGTRLTVT.

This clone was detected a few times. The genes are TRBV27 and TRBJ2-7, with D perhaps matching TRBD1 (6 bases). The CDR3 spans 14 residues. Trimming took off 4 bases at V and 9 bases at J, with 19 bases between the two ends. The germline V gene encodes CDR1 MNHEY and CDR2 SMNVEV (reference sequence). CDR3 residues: CASSSRDTLSGQYF. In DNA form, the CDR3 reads TGTGCCAGCAGTTCCCGGGACACTCTTTCCGGGCAGTACTTC.

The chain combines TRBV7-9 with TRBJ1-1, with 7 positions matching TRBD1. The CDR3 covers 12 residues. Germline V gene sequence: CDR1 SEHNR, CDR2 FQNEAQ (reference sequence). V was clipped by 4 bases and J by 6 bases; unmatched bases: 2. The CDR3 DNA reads TGTGCCAGCAGCTGGGACAGCCCTGAAGCTTTCTTT. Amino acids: CASSWDSPEAFF. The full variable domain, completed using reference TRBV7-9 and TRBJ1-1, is DTGVSQNPRHKITKRGQNVTFRCDPISEHNRLYWYRQTLGQGPEFLTYFQNEAQLEKSRLLSDRFSAERPKGSFSTLEIQRTEQGDSAMYLCASSWDSPEAFFGQGTRLTVV.

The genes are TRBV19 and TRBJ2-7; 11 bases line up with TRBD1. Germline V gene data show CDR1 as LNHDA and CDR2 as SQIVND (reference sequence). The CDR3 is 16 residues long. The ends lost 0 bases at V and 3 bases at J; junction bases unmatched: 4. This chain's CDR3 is CASSIDLGTGGYEQYF. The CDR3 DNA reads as TGTGCCAGTAGTATAGATTTGGGGACAGGGGGCTACGAGCAGTACTTC.

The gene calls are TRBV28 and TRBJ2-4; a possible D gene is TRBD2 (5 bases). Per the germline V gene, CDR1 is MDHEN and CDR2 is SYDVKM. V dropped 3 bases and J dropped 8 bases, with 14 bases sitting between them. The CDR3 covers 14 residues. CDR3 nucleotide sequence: TGTGCCAGCAGTTTTGAGGGTCTAAGGGACATTCAGTACTTC. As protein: CASSFEGLRDIQYF.

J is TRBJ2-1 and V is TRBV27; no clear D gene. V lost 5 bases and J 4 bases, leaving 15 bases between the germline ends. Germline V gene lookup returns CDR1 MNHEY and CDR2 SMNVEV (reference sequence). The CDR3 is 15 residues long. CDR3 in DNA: TGTGCCAGCAGTCTCACTGAATCGCGATACAATGAGCAGTTCTTC. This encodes CASSLTESRYNEQFF.

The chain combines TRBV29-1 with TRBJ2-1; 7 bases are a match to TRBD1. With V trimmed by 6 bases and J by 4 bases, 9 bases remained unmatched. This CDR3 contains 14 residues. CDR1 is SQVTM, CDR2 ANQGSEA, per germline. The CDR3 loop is CSVKRTGPYNEQFF. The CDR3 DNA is TGCAGCGTCAAAAGGACAGGACCTTACAATGAGCAGTTCTTC.

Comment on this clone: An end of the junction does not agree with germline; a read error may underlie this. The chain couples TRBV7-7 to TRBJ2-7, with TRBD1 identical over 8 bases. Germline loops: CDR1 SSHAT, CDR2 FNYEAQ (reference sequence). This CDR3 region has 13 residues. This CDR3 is CASSLGQGGEQYF. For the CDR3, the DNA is TGTGCTAGCAGCCTCGGACAGGGAGGCGAGCAGTACTTC. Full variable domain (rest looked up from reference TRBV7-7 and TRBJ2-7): GAGVSQSPRYKVTKRGQDVTLRCDPISSHATLYWYQQALGQGPEFLTYFNYEAQPDKSGLPSDRFSAERPEGSISTLTIQRTEQRDSAMYRCASSLGQGGEQYFGPGTRLTVT.

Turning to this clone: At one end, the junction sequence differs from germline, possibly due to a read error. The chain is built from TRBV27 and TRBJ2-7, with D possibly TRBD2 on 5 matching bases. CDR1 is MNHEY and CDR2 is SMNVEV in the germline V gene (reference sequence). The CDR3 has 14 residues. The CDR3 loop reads CASSLRASSYGQYF. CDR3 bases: TGTGCCAGCAGTTTAAGGGCTAGCTCCTACGGGCAGTACTTC.

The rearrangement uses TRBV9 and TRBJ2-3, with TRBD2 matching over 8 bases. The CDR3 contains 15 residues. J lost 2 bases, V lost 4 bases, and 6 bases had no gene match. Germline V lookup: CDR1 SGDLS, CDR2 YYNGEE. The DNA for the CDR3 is TGTGCCAGCAGCCCACTAGCGGAAAACACAGATACGCAGTATTTT. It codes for CASSPLAENTDTQYF.

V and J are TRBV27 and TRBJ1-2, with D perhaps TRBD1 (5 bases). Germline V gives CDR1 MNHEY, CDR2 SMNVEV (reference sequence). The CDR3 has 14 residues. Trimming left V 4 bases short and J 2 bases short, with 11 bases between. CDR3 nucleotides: TGTGCCAGCAGTTGGGGGGGATCAAACTATGGCTACACCTTC. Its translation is CASSWGGSNYGYTF.

CDR3 sequence (DNA): TGTGCCAGCAGCACCAGCAGCGGGCTTTACGAGCAGTACTTC. This gives the protein CASSTSSGLYEQYF. J is TRBJ2-7 and V is TRBV27, with D tentatively TRBD2 (6 bases). V gave up 6 bases and J gave up 4 bases, with 16 bases separating them. The CDR3 length is 14 residues. The germline gives CDR1 MNHEY, CDR2 SMNVEV (reference sequence).

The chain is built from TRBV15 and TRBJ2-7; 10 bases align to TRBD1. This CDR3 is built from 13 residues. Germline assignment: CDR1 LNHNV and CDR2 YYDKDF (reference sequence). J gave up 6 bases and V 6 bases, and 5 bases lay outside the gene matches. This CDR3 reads CATSWDRGSEQYF. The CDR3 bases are TGTGCCACCAGTTGGGACAGGGGAAGCGAGCAGTACTTC. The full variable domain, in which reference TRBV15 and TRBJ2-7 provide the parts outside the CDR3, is DAMVIQNPRYQVTQFGKPVTLSCSQTLNHNVMYWYQQKSSQAPKLLFHYYDKDFNNEADTPDNFQSRRPNTSFCFLDIRSPGLGDTAMYLCATSWDRGSEQYFGPGTRLTVT.